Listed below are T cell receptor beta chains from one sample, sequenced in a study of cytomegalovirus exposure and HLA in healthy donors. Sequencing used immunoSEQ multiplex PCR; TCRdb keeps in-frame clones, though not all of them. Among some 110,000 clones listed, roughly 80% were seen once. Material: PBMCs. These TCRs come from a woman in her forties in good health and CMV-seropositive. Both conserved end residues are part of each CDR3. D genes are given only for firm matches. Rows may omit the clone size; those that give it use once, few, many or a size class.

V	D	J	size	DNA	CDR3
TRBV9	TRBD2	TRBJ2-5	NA	TGTGCCAGCAGCGTAAGGACTAGCGGGAGGGAGGGGACCCAGTACTTC	CASSVRTSGREGTQYF
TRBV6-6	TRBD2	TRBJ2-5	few	TGTGCCAGCAGTTACCTGACTAGCGGGGGGGGGCGGACCCAGTACTTC	CASSYLTSGGGRTQYF
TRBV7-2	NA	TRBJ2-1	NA	TGTGCCAGCAGCTTGGGGGGGGCGGGGAATGAGCAGTTCTTC	CASSLGGAGNEQFF
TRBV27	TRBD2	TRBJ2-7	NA	TGTGCCAGCAGGCCTAGCGGGGGCCCCTACGAGCAGTACTTC	CASRPSGGPYEQYF
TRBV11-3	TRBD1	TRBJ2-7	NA	TGTGCCAGCAGCCCTAGGGGACAGGGTAGCTCCTACGAGCAGTACTTC	CASSPRGQGSSYEQYF
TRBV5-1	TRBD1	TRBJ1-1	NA	TGCGCCAGCAGCTTGGCCCACAGGGGTATCACTGAAGCTTTCTTT	CASSLAHRGITEAFF
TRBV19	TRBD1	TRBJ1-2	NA	TGTGCCAGTAGTAACAGGGGGTTCAACTATGGCTACACCTTC	CASSNRGFNYGYTF
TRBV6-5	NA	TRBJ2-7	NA	TGTGCCAGCAGCTCCCCCTTAGCCGAGCAGTACTTC	CASSSPLAEQYF
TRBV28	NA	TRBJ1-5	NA	TGTGCCAGCAGTGCTTGGGGCGATTTCCCCCTATATAGCAATCAGCCCCAGCATTTT	CASSAWGDFPLYSNQPQHF
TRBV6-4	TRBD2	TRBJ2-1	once	TGTGCCAGCAGCGAGACTAGCGGGGGAAACAATGAGCAGTTCTTC	CASSETSGGNNEQFF
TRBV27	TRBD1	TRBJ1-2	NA	TGTGCCAGCGGACAGGGGGTGATCCCCGGTGGCTACACCTTC	CASGQGVIPGGYTF
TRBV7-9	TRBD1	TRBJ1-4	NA	TGTGCCAGCAGCCTGACAGGGGGTGGAAATGAAAAACTGTTTTTT	CASSLTGGGNEKLFF
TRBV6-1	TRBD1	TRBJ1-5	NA	TGTGCCAGCAGTGTTAACAGGGGGCAGGGTCAGCCCCAGCATTTT	CASSVNRGQGQPQHF
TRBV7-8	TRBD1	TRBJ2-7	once	TGTGCCAGCAGCTTTCGACCGGGACAGGGGATATACGAGCAGTACTTC	CASSFRPGQGIYEQYF
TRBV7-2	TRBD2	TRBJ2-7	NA	TGTGCCAGCAGCAAAATAGCGGGAGTCCCCTACGAGCAGTACTTC	CASSKIAGVPYEQYF
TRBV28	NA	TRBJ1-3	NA	TGTGCCAGCAGTTTATCCGGACAGCCCTACGGAAACACCATATATTTT	CASSLSGQPYGNTIYF
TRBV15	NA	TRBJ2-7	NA	TGTGCCACAGCCGGAGACAGGTACTCCTACGAGCAGTACTTC	CATAGDRYSYEQYF
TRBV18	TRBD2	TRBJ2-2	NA	TGTGCCAGCTCACCACCGGGCGGGGGAGACACCGGGGAGCTGTTTTTT	CASSPPGGGDTGELFF
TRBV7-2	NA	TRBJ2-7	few	TGTGCCAGCAGCCAACCCCCAGGGCGTTCGTTGGACGAGCAGTACTTC	CASSQPPGRSLDEQYF
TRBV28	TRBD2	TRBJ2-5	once	TGTGCCAGCAGTTACACCCGGACTAGCGGCGGGAAGACCCAGTACTTC	CASSYTRTSGGKTQYF
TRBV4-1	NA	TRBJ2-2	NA	TGCGCCAGCAGCCAAACCGGTACCGGGGAGCTGTTTTTT	CASSQTGTGELFF
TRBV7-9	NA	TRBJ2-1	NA	TGTGCCAGCAGGGAGACGGAACCGCCTCGGTTCTTC	CASRETEPPRFF
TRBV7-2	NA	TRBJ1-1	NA	TGTGCCAGCAGCTTAGTAGAAGGGGACACTGAAGCTTTCTTT	CASSLVEGDTEAFF
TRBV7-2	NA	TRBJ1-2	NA	TGTGCCAGCAGCTTATCAGGGCTAGGCTATGGCTACACCTTC	CASSLSGLGYGYTF
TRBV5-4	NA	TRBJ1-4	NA	TGTGCCAGCAGCTTGAGTGCGGGGTTTGGGGTTGAACTGTTTTTT	CASSLSAGFGVELFF
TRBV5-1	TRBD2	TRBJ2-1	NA	TGCGCCACCAATCCCCCCGCGGGAGGTCGATGGAATGAGCAGTTCTTC	CATNPPAGGRWNEQFF
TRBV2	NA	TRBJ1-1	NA	TGTGCCAGCAGCATTACAGGAGCCGACACTGAAGCTTTCTTT	CASSITGADTEAFF
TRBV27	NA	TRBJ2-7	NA	TGTGCCAGCAGTTTCAGGTCCTCCTACGAGCAGTACTTC	CASSFRSSYEQYF
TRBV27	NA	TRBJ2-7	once	TGTGCCAGCAGTTTATTCGCCAGACTAGAAAACCCCTACGAGCAGTACTTC	CASSLFARLENPYEQYF
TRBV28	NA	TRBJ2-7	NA	TGTGCCAGCAGTTTATCTCCAAACAGGGACGGAGTCTACGAGCAGTACTTC	CASSLSPNRDGVYEQYF
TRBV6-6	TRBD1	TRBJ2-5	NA	TGTGCCAGCAGGGCGGGACAGGCACAAGAGACCCAGTACTTC	CASRAGQAQETQYF